One sample yielded the 20 T cell receptor beta chains listed below, sequenced in a study of blood T cell repertoires in COVID-19. The data were produced by immunoSEQ multiplex PCR, yet TCRdb's version contains in-frame clones alone and is incomplete. This table holds 150,000 to 200,000 clones, 70% to 80% found once. Sequences were obtained from PBMCs or T cells enriched from blood (not recorded which). The receptors were gathered from a woman aged 50 to 60 who had recovered from COVID-19.

The chain combines TRBV4-1 with TRBJ2-1; 10 bases agree with TRBD2. The CDR3 loop spans 19 amino acids. From germline, CDR1 is MGHRA and CDR2 YSYEKL. Trimming at V came to 3 bases and at J to 0 bases, leaving 11 bases not matched to a gene. Here the CDR3 reads CASSQERTSGSSSYNEQFF. Here the CDR3 DNA reads TGCGCCAGCAGCCAGGAGAGGACTAGCGGTTCGAGCTCCTACAATGAGCAGTTCTTC.

This chain joins TRBV28 and TRBJ2-1; 9 bases map to TRBD2. Germline V lookup: CDR1 MDHEN, CDR2 SYDVKM. The junction had 3 bases not matched to a gene; V was cut back by 7 bases and J by 11 bases. The CDR3 runs 11 residues. The CDR3 region has the DNA TGTGCCAGCACTAGCGGGGCCAAGCAGTTCTTC. Protein sequence: CASTSGAKQFF.

The genes are TRBV7-2 and TRBJ1-4; a weak D match, TRBD1 (5 bases). This CDR3 is 12 amino acids long. With 1 base removed from V and 10 bases from J, the gap between germline ends came to 7 bases. CDR1 and CDR2 (germline): SGHTA, FQGNSA. CDR3 sequence: CASSLGGGKLFF. Here the CDR3 DNA reads TGTGCCAGCAGCTTAGGGGGGGGAAAACTGTTTTTT.

This chain connects TRBV20-1 to TRBJ2-1, with 9 bases aligning to TRBD2. There are 15 residues in the CDR3. V lost 3 bases, J lost 2 bases, and 5 bases stayed unmatched. Germline V gene sequence: CDR1 DFQATT, CDR2 SNEGSKA (reference sequence). Written as DNA, the CDR3 is TGCAGTGCTAGTTTAGCGGGAGTCCCCTACAATGAGCAGTTCTTC. It encodes CSASLAGVPYNEQFF.

The J gene is TRBJ2-1, the V gene TRBV9; possibly TRBD1 for D (5 bases). The germline V gene has CDR1 SGDLS and CDR2 YYNGEE. Trimming left V 3 bases short and J 4 bases short, with 20 bases between. The CDR3 spans 17 residues. The CDR3 DNA reads as TGTGCCAGCAGCGACCCCTTGGGCAGGGCAGGGTACAATGAGCAGTTCTTC. Translated: CASSDPLGRAGYNEQFF.

The chain links TRBV9 to TRBJ1-2; no clear D. This CDR3 has 13 amino acids. Trimming took off 1 base at V and 3 bases at J, with 7 bases between the two ends. Looked up from germline, CDR1 is SGDLS and CDR2 is YYNGEE. Here the CDR3 DNA reads TGTGCCAGCAGCGTAAAGGAGCACTATGGCTACACCTTC. As protein: CASSVKEHYGYTF.

The DNA for the CDR3 is TGTGCCAGCAGCCCGGACAGCCAAGAGACCCAGTACTTC. Its protein is CASSPDSQETQYF. The chain has TRBV7-3 and TRBJ2-5; D may be TRBD1 (6 bases). CDR1 and CDR2 from the germline V gene are SGHTA and FQGTGA. Deletions cut 5 bases from V and 1 base from J, with 8 bases between. CDR3 size: 13 residues.

The sample holds a few counts of this clone. The rearrangement joins TRBV11-3 to TRBJ1-1, with unresolved D. This CDR3 is built from 13 residues. V lost 1 base to trimming and J lost 8 bases, with 11 bases between them. The V gene's germline CDR1 is SGHNT and CDR2 YENEEA. The CDR3 protein is CASSLGRSGEAFF. The DNA of the CDR3 is TGTGCCAGCAGCTTAGGAAGGAGTGGGGAAGCTTTCTTT.

The V and J genes are TRBV10-3 and TRBJ1-5; possible D gene TRBD1, 6 bases. Trimming cost V 3 bases and J 7 bases, with 16 bases left between them. The CDR3 contains 15 residues. Germline V gene sequence: CDR1 ENHRY, CDR2 SYGVKD. The chain's CDR3 is CAISDRVSGAQPQHF. DNA for the CDR3: TGTGCCATCAGTGATCGGGTGTCAGGGGCCCAGCCCCAGCATTTT.

V gene TRBV18 combines with J gene TRBJ2-7; 10 bases are a match to TRBD2. The J segment lost 6 bases and the V segment lost 3 bases, leaving 17 bases of the junction unmatched. The CDR3 sequence is 18 residues long. Germline-derived CDR1 and CDR2 are KGHSH and LQKENI. The CDR3 DNA is TGTGCCAGCTCACCGGGGGTAGCGGGAGGCGAACGTCTGCGCGAGCAGTACTTC. Its translation is CASSPGVAGGERLREQYF.

V is TRBV3-1 (or the pseudogene TRBV3-2) and J is TRBJ2-7; 7 positions agree with TRBD2. The CDR3 is made up of 16 amino acids. In germline, CDR1 is LGHDT, CDR2 YNNKEL (reference sequence). V was clipped by 2 bases and J by 3 bases; unmatched bases: 10. CDR3 in amino acids: CASSQKGTRDYYEQYF. For the CDR3, the DNA is TGTGCCAGCAGCCAAAAGGGGACCCGGGACTACTACGAGCAGTACTTC.

The chain is built from TRBV7-6 and TRBJ1-3; D is possibly TRBD1 (5 bases). CDR3 length: 14 residues. The germline CDR1 and CDR2 sequences are SGHVS and FNYEAQ. With 5 bases removed from V and 1 base from J, the gap between germline ends came to 9 bases. CDR3 sequence reads: CASSPTASGNTIYF. CDR3 coding DNA: TGTGCCAGCAGCCCGACAGCTTCTGGAAACACCATATATTTT.

This chain links TRBV27 with TRBJ2-5, with 15 bases that match TRBD2. Germline-derived CDR1 and CDR2 are MNHEY and SMNVEV (reference sequence). The CDR3 contains 18 residues. The V segment lost 3 bases and the J segment 5 bases; nucleotides outside the gene matches: 10. CDR3 sequence reads: CASSFRGLAGGRRETQYF. As DNA, the CDR3 is TGTGCCAGCAGTTTCCGCGGACTAGCGGGAGGGCGTCGGGAGACCCAGTACTTC.

The V call is TRBV10-1, the J call TRBJ2-1; D unresolved. The CDR3 spans 16 residues. In germline, CDR1 is WNHNN, CDR2 SYGVQD (reference sequence). V lost 0 bases and J lost 0, with 9 bases in between. CDR3: CASSESLRVSYNEQFF. In DNA, the CDR3 is TGCGCCAGCAGTGAGTCGCTCCGAGTCTCCTACAATGAGCAGTTCTTC.

The V and J genes are TRBV2 and TRBJ2-2; TRBD1 matches 9 bases. V trimming: 5 bases; J trimming: 10 bases; junction bases outside the gene matches: 8. Germline CDR1 SNHLY, CDR2 FYNNEI. This CDR3 region has 14 residues. CDR3 sequence (DNA): TGTGCCAGCAGTTCACAGGGGGCGGTAGAGGAGCTGTTTTTT. Translation gives CASSSQGAVEELFF.

The chain links TRBV28 to TRBJ2-7; 9 bases line up with TRBD1. The germline V gene encodes CDR1 MDHEN and CDR2 SYDVKM. The CDR3 spans 16 residues. With 5 bases clipped from V and 1 base from J, the junction kept 9 bases outside the gene matches. The CDR3 loop reads CASSIAGTGPSYEQYF. The CDR3 DNA reads TGTGCCAGCAGTATAGCCGGGACAGGGCCTTCCTACGAGCAGTACTTC.

This chain connects TRBV7-6 to TRBJ2-1; TRBD2 matches at 8 bases. V was pared by 2 bases and J by 4 bases, with 4 bases of the junction left unmatched. Germline V lookup: CDR1 SGHVS, CDR2 FNYEAQ. The length of the CDR3 is 15 residues. CDR3 nucleotide sequence: TGTGCCAGCAGCTTACTTAGCGGGGTTTACAATGAGCAGTTCTTC. Translation gives CASSLLSGVYNEQFF.

J is TRBJ1-1 and V is TRBV3-1 (or the pseudogene TRBV3-2), with TRBD1 as a possible D gene (5 bases). Germline values: CDR1 LGHDT, CDR2 YNNKEL (reference sequence). The CDR3 runs 12 residues. Trimming took 1 base from V and 11 from J, leaving 11 bases between them. This CDR3 is CASSQGRDGAFF. As DNA, the CDR3 is TGTGCCAGCAGCCAAGGCAGGGATGGGGCTTTCTTT.

The chain has TRBV5-1 and TRBJ1-3; the D gene is possibly TRBD1 (6 bases). V was cut by 4 bases and J by 0 bases, with 14 bases left in between. Germline CDR1 reads SGHRS; CDR2 reads YFSETQ. The CDR3 extends over 16 amino acids. The CDR3 DNA is TGCGCCAGCAGCGTCGGACAGTTAGGCTCTGGAAACACCATATATTTT. This translates into CASSVGQLGSGNTIYF.

This chain joins TRBV28 and TRBJ2-1; unclear D gene. The CDR3 sequence is 12 residues long. The germline CDR1 and CDR2 sequences are MDHEN and SYDVKM. The V and J ends lost 4 bases and 8 bases respectively, with 9 bases between them. The CDR3 nucleotides read TGTGCCAGCAGTTCCTTCCGGGATGAGCAGTTCTTC. This codes for CASSSFRDEQFF.